These 21 T cell receptor beta chains share one sample of origin, sequenced in a study of identical twins (TCRdb year 2016). Libraries were constructed by 5' RACE. The run used an Illumina HiSeq 2000. TCRdb applied fastp at Q25 and MiXCR to the public reads, then kept only in-frame beta chains. Entries are consolidated by CDR3 protein sequence, retaining the most common genes and DNA. In this sample the table shows 400,000 to 500,000 distinct CDR3 sequences, approximately 15% of which occur a single time. The ten largest clones represent about 1% of the sample. The same sample was also used in a study of yellow fever vaccine responses in identical twins.

The sample was CD4+ T cells sorted from blood. The receptors were gathered from a woman aged 18-30 years in good health.

The chain links TRBV4-3 to TRBJ2-3; TRBD2 agrees at 10 bases. The CDR3 has 18 amino acids. V dropped 3 bases and J dropped 5; count of bases not matched to a gene: 14. The V gene's germline CDR1 is LGHNA and CDR2 YSLEER. In DNA form, the CDR3 reads TGCGCCAGCAGCCAGAACTTCGGGAGCGGGAGGGCCCAAGATACGCAGTATTTT. Its protein product is CASSQNFGSGRAQDTQYF.

This clonotype was picked up many times. The chain employs TRBV29-1 and TRBJ2-7; D assignment may be TRBD1 or TRBD2 (5 bases each). The CDR3 runs 12 residues. The germline gives CDR1 SQVTM, CDR2 ANQGSEA. V dropped 3 bases and J dropped 6 bases, with 12 bases sitting between them. The chain's CDR3 is CSVERQSGEQYF. The CDR3 region has the DNA TGCAGCGTTGAGAGACAGAGCGGCGAGCAGTACTTC.

V gene TRBV20-1 combines with J gene TRBJ2-1; D not certain. Germline-derived CDR1 and CDR2 are DFQATT and SNEGSKA (reference sequence). The CDR3 covers 16 residues. Trimming removed 0 bases from V and 0 bases from J, with 12 bases in between. The CDR3 bases are TGCAGTGCTAGAGATTTAGTTGAGAGCTCCTACAATGAGCAGTTCTTC. Its translation: CSARDLVESSYNEQFF.

The gene calls are TRBV4-1 and TRBJ2-7; TRBD2 might be the D (5 bases). The germline CDR1 and CDR2 sequences are MGHRA and YSYEKL. V was pared by 4 bases and J by 2 bases, with 12 bases between. The CDR3 consists of 14 residues. The CDR3 DNA is TGCGCCAGCAGCCCCACCCGGACTCCCTACGAGCAGTACTTC. It yields the protein CASSPTRTPYEQYF.

In this sample, this clonotype turned up a few times. The chain uses TRBV20-1 and TRBJ2-1, with 10 positions matching TRBD2. V lost 6 bases, J lost 4 bases, and 12 bases stayed unmatched. CDR3 length: 16 amino acids. Germline lookup yields CDR1 DFQATT and CDR2 SNEGSKA (reference sequence). In DNA form, the CDR3 reads TGCAGTGCGGAAGCGTCTAGCGGGAGCGTTTACAATGAGCAGTTCTTC. This encodes CSAEASSGSVYNEQFF.

This clonotype has just a few counts. The chain couples TRBV3-1 to TRBJ2-1; 11 nucleotides line up with TRBD2. Per the germline V gene, CDR1 is LGHDT and CDR2 is YNNKEL (reference sequence). V dropped 0 bases and J dropped 7; count of bases not matched to a gene: 8. The CDR3 is 17 residues long. The CDR3 sequence: CASSQDLLAGDANEQFF. The CDR3 bases are TGTGCCAGCAGCCAAGATCTACTAGCGGGAGATGCGAATGAGCAGTTCTTC.

The chain uses TRBV7-8 and TRBJ2-5; no clear D. Trimming cost V 5 bases and J 9 bases, with 22 bases left between them. CDR3 length equals 15 residues. CDR1 is SGHVS and CDR2 is FQNEAQ in the germline V gene. The CDR3 sequence is CASSASQSRFLAQYF. Here the CDR3 DNA reads TGTGCCAGCAGCGCGTCCCAGAGTCGATTTTTGGCCCAGTACTTC.

The chain is built from TRBV5-1 and TRBJ2-7; 8 nucleotides align to TRBD2. Per germline, CDR1 SGHRS and CDR2 YFSETQ. This CDR3 has 12 amino acids. Trimming took 4 bases from V and 7 from J; bases not matched to a gene: 4. CDR3 nucleotide sequence: TGCGCCAGCAGCCGGGAGGGGCTGGAGCAGTACTTC. Translating it yields CASSREGLEQYF.

This clonotype was seen a few times. The chain links TRBV5-1 to TRBJ2-3; D may be TRBD1 (6 bases). The CDR3 runs 16 residues. The germline CDR1 and CDR2 sequences are SGHRS and YFSETQ. V gave up 2 bases and J gave up 5 bases, with 18 bases separating them. The CDR3 coding sequence is TGCGCCAGCAGCTTACAGGGCCAAATAACAGGAGATACGCAGTATTTT. This gives the protein CASSLQGQITGDTQYF.

The V gene is TRBV6-2 or TRBV6-3, the J gene TRBJ2-1; D is uncertain. V gave up 3 bases and J gave up 4 bases, with 7 bases separating them. The CDR3 runs to 13 residues. CDR1 is MNHEY, CDR2 SVGEGT, per germline. CDR3: CASSYGVYNEQFF. Here the CDR3 DNA reads TGTGCCAGCAGTTATGGAGTTTACAATGAGCAGTTCTTC.

The V gene is TRBV21-1, the J gene TRBJ2-7; TRBD2, the D gene given by the table, was not confirmed from the DNA. TRBV21-1 is classified as a pseudogene. The CDR3 runs to 15 residues. CDR3 sequence: CASSKDLDGGDEQYF. The CDR3 bases are TGTGCCAGCAGCAAAGATTTAGACGGAGGGGACGAGCAGTACTTC.

The chain couples TRBV7-6 to TRBJ2-2; D not certain. This CDR3 contains 14 residues. From germline, CDR1 is SGHVS and CDR2 FNYEAQ. V gave up 2 bases and J gave up 4 bases, with 8 bases separating them. In DNA, the CDR3 is TGTGCCAGCAGCTTATATGTAGGCACCGGGGAGCTGTTTTTT. Its translation is CASSLYVGTGELFF.

This clonotype was counted a few times. The CDR3 DNA reads as TGTGCCAGCAGCTTCCTGGCGAGAGCGTACAATGAGCAGTTCTTC. Encoded protein: CASSFLARAYNEQFF. The chain employs TRBV7-2 and TRBJ2-1; no reliable D call. In germline, CDR1 is SGHTA, CDR2 FQGNSA. V lost 3 bases and J 4 bases, leaving 13 bases between the germline ends. The CDR3 totals 15 residues.

This chain links TRBV11-3 with TRBJ1-1; D gene unclear. Germline CDR1 SGHNT, CDR2 YENEEA. This CDR3 comprises 13 residues. V was clipped by 5 bases and J by 8 bases, with 15 bases between them. The CDR3 region has the DNA TGTGCCAGCAGCATCTCTGGACGGAGCGAAGCTTTCTTT. It specifies CASSISGRSEAFF.

This clonotype was recorded a few times. The rearrangement joins TRBV4-2 to TRBJ2-1, with D tentatively TRBD1 or TRBD2 (7 bases each). Germline-derived CDR1 and CDR2 are LGHNA and YNFKEQ. This CDR3 is built from 14 residues. V gave up 0 bases and J gave up 7 bases, with 10 bases separating them. CDR3 DNA sequence: TGTGCCAGCAGCCAAGATCAGGGGGGGAATGAGCAGTTCTTC. This codes for CASSQDQGGNEQFF.

This clonotype was seen more than once but under ten times. The rearrangement uses TRBV18 and TRBJ2-7; 13 positions match TRBD2. V was pared by 1 base and J by 2 bases, with 8 bases of the junction left unmatched. CDR1 is KGHSH, CDR2 LQKENI, per germline. The length of the CDR3 is 18 residues. The CDR3, as DNA: TGTGCCAGCTCACCACAGGCGGGAGGACTAGCGGGAGCCTACGAGCAGTACTTC. Residues: CASSPQAGGLAGAYEQYF.

This clonotype was found a few times. This rearrangement joins TRBV5-8 to TRBJ1-4, with TRBD1 identical over 7 bases. The CDR3 is made up of 14 amino acids. Germline CDR1 and CDR2: SGHTS and YDEGEE. The V segment lost 4 bases and the J segment 3 bases; nucleotides outside the gene matches: 3. As DNA, the CDR3 is TGTGCCAGCAGCCGGGACAGACCTAATGAAAAACTGTTTTTT. Amino acid sequence: CASSRDRPNEKLFF.

This clonotype was seen only a few times. The chain has TRBV4-2 and TRBJ2-7; no clear D gene. Germline-derived CDR1 and CDR2 are LGHNA and YNFKEQ. V was trimmed by 1 base and J by 6 bases, leaving 13 bases between them. The CDR3 is made up of 14 amino acids. As DNA, the CDR3 is TGTGCCAGCAGCCAAGGTAGTTCTGGGGTCGAGCAGTACTTC. It codes for CASSQGSSGVEQYF.

This clonotype was picked up a small number of times. The chain employs TRBV28 and TRBJ1-5; no clear D gene. The V gene lost 3 bases and the J gene lost 7 bases, with 13 bases spanning the gap. This CDR3 region has 14 residues. CDR1 and CDR2 from the germline V gene are MDHEN and SYDVKM. The CDR3 nucleotides read TGTGCCAGCAGTTTGCAGCAAACGGGCCAGCCCCAGCATTTT. This gives the protein CASSLQQTGQPQHF.

This clonotype has just a few counts. The chain combines TRBV6-2 or TRBV6-3 with TRBJ2-1, with D possibly matching TRBD2 (5 bases). The CDR3 is 20 amino acids. The ends were cut back, 0 bases at V and 0 bases at J, with 21 bases in the middle. Germline CDR1 MNHEY, CDR2 SVGEGT. For the CDR3, the DNA is TGTGCCAGCAGTTACTCGTCGGGTGGCCGAGGGCCGAGCTCCTACAATGAGCAGTTCTTC. This sequence encodes CASSYSSGGRGPSSYNEQFF.

The sample holds a few counts of this clonotype. The chain carries TRBV12-3 or TRBV12-4 and TRBJ1-2, with 7 nucleotides matching TRBD1. J gave up 6 bases and V 5 bases, and 15 bases lay outside the gene matches. The CDR3 covers 16 residues. CDR3 amino acids: CASSPPREGGRDGYTF. The DNA of the CDR3 is TGTGCCAGCAGTCCCCCCCGTGAAGGGGGCAGAGATGGCTACACCTTC.